This TCR beta chain was profiled in a study of T cells after yellow fever vaccination. Synthesis of TCR cDNA relied on 5'RACE template switching, which attached a universal primer site and UMIs. Each CDR3 protein gets one entry after TCRdb re-called the 5' RACE reads with MiXCR. The table lists some 350,000 distinct CDR3 sequences, about 4% of them singletons. About this clonotype itself: This may arise from a read error, as a much more abundant clone is one base away.

The CDR3 is made up of 13 amino acids. Germline V lookup: CDR1 MDHEN, CDR2 SYDVKM. The chain carries TRBV28 and TRBJ1-1; D is undetermined. The sample here was PBMCs, taken 5 days after the yellow fever booster vaccination. The sequence was obtained from a young man who received the YFV17D yellow fever vaccine. The CDR3 sequence: CASSLWADTDAFF. The CDR3 bases are TGTGCCAGCAGTTTATGGGCAGATACTGACGCTTTCTTT.